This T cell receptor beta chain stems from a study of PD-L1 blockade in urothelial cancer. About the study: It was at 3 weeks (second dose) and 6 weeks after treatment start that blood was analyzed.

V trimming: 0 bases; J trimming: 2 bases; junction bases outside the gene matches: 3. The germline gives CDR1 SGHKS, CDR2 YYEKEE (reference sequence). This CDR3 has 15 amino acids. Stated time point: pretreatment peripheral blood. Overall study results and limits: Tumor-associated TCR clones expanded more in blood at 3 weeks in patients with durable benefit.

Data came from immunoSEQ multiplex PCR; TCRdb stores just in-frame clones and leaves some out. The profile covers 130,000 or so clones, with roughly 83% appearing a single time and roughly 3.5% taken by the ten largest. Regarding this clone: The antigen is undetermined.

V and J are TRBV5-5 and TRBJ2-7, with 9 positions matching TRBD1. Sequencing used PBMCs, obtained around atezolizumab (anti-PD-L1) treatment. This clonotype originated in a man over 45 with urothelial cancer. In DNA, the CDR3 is TGTGCCAGCAGCTTGGCCGGGACAGGGACCTACGAGCAGTACTTC. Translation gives CASSLAGTGTYEQYF.